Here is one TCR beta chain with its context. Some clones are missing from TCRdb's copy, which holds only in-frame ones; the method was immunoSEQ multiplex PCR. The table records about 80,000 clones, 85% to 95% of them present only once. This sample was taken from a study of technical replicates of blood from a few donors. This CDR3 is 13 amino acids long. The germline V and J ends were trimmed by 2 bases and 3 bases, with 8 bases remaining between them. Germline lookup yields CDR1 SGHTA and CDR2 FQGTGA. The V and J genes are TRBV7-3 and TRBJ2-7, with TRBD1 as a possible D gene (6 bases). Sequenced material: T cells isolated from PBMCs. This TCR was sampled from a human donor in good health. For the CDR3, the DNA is TGTGCCAGCAGCTTAGGGGGCGGCTACGAGCAGTACTTC. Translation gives CASSLGGGYEQYF. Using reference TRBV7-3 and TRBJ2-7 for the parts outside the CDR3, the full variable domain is GAGVSQTPSNKVTEKGKYVELRCDPISGHTALYWYRQSLGQGPEFLIYFQGTGAADDSGLPNDRFFAVRPEGSVSTLKIQRTERGDSAVYLCASSLGGGYEQYFGPGTRLTVT.